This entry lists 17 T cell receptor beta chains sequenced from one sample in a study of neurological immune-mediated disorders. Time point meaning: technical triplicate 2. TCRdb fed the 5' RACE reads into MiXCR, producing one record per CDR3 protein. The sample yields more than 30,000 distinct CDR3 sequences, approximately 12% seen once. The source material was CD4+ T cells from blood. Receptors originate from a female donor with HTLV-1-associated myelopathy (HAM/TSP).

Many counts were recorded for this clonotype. Here the CDR3 DNA reads TGTGCCAGCAGCTTACAATCCGGGGGGGAGACCCAGTACTTC. It yields the protein CASSLQSGGETQYF. This chain uses TRBV7-2 with TRBJ2-5; the match to TRBD2 covers 7 bases. The germline V gene encodes CDR1 SGHTA and CDR2 FQGNSA. This CDR3 contains 14 residues. The V segment lost 2 bases and the J segment 5 bases; nucleotides outside the gene matches: 5.

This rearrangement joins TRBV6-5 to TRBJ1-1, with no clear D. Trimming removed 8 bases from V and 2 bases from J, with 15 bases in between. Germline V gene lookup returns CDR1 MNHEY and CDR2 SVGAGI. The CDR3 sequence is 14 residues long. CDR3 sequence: CASGPGCGNTEAFF. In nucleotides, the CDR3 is TGTGCCAGCGGCCCCGGCTGTGGAAACACTGAAGCTTTCTTT.

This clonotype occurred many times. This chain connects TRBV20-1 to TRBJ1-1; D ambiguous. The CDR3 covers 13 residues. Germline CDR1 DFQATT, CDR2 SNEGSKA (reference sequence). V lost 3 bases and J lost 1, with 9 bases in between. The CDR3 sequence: CSASRQPNTEAFF. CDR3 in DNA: TGCAGTGCTAGCCGTCAGCCGAACACTGAAGCTTTCTTT.

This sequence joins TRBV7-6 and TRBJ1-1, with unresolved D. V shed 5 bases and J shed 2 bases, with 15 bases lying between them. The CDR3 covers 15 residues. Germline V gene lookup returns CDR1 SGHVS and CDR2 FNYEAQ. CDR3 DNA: TGTGCCAGCAGCAAAGGAGAAATCGTAAACACTGAAGCTTTCTTT. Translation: CASSKGEIVNTEAFF.

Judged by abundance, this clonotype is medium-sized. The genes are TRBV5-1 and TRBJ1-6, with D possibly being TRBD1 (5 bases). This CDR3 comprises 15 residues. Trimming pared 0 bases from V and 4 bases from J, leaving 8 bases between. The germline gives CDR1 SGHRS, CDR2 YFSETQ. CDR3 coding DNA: TGCGCCAGCAGCTTGGCGGGGCGGTATAATTCACCCCTCCACTTT. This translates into CASSLAGRYNSPLHF.

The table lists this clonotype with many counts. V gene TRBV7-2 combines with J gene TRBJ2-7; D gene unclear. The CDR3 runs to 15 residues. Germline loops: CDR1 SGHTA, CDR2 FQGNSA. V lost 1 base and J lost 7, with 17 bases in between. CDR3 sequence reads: CASSLVRGPNVEQYF. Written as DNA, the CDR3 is TGTGCCAGCAGCTTAGTCCGCGGTCCAAACGTGGAGCAGTACTTC.

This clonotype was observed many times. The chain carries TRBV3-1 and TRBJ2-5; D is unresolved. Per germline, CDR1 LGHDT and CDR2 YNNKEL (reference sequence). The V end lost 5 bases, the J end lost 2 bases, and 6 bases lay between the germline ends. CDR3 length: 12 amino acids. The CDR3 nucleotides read TGTGCCAGCAGCGCATTTCAAGAGACCCAGTACTTC. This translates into CASSAFQETQYF.

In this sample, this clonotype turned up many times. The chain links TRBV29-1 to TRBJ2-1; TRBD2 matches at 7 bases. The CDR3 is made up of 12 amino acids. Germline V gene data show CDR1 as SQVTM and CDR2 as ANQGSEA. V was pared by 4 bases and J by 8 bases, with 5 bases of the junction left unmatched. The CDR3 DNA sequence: TGCAGCGTTGGGGGGAGGGGCGATGAGCAGTTCTTC. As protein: CSVGGRGDEQFF.

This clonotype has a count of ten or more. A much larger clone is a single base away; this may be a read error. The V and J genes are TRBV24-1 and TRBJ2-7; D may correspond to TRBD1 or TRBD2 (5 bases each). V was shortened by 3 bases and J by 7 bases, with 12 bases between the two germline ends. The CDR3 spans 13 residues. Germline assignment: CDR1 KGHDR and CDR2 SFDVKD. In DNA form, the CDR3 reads TGTGCCACCAGTGATCTCCAGGGACGGGAGCAGTACTTC. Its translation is CATSDLQGREQYF.

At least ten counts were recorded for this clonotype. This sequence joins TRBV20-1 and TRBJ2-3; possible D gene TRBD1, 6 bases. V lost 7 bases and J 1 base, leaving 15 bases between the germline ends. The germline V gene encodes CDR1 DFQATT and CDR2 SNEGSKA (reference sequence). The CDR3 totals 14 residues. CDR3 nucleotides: TGCAGTGGATCACAGACAGGAGGCACAGATACGCAGTATTTT. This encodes CSGSQTGGTDTQYF.

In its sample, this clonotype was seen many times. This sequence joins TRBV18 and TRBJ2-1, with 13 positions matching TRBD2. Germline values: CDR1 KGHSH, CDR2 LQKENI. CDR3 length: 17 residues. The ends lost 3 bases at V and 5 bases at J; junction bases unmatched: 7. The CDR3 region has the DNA TGTGCCAGCTCACCGACGACTAGCGGGGGGACTAACAATGAGCAGTTCTTC. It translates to CASSPTTSGGTNNEQFF.

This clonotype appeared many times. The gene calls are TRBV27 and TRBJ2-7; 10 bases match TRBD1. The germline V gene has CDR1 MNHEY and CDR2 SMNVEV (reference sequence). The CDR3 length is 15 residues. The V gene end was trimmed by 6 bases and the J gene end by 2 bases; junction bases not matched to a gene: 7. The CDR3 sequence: CASSPLGQGTYEQYF. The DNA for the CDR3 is TGTGCCAGCAGCCCCCTGGGACAGGGGACCTACGAGCAGTACTTC.

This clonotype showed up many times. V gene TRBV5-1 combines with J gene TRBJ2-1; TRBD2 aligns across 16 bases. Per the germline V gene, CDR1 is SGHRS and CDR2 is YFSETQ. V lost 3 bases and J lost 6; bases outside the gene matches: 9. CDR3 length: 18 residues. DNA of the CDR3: TGCGCCAGCAGCTGGGGGACTAGCGGGAGGGTTGTCGTCAATGAGCAGTTCTTC. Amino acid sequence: CASSWGTSGRVVVNEQFF.

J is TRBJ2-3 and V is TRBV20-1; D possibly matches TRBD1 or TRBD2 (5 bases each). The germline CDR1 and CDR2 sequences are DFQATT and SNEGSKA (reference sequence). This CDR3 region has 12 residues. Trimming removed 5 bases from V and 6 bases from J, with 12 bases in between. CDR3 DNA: TGCAGTGCTTCTTCCGAGGGGGATACGCAGTATTTT. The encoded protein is CSASSEGDTQYF.

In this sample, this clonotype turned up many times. The CDR3 reads CASSLVGTGANEQYF. CDR3 bases: TGCGCCAGCAGCTTGGTTGGGACAGGGGCCAACGAGCAGTACTTC. V and J are TRBV5-1 and TRBJ2-7; 10 nucleotides match TRBD1. The junction had 5 bases not matched to a gene; V was cut back by 0 bases and J by 5 bases. Germline V CDR1 and CDR2: SGHRS, YFSETQ. This CDR3 has 15 residues.

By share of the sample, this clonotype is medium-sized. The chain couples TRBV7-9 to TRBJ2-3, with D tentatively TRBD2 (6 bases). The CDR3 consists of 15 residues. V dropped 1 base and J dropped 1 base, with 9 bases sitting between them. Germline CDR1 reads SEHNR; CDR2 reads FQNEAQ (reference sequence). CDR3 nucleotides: TGTGCCAGCAGCTTAGTCTCGGGGGGCACAGATACGCAGTATTTT. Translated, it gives CASSLVSGGTDTQYF.

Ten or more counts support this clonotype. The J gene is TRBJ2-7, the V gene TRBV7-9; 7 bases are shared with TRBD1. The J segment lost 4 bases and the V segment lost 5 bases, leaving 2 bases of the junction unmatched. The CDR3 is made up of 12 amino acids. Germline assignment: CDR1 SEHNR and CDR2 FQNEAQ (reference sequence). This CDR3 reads CASSRQGYEQYF. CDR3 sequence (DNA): TGTGCCAGCAGCCGACAGGGTTACGAGCAGTACTTC.